The 5 T cell receptor beta chains listed next were all sequenced from one sample in a study of blood T cell repertoires in COVID-19. Method: immunoSEQ multiplex PCR; TCRdb's copy keeps in-frame clones and lacks some. The sample has some 350,000 clones; under 95% are singletons. Specimen: peripheral blood. These receptors came from a young woman who had recovered from COVID-19.

The rearrangement joins TRBV9 to TRBJ2-3, with TRBD2 identical over 8 bases. The CDR3 loop spans 15 amino acids. The V and J ends lost 6 bases and 8 bases, in that order; junction bases with no gene match: 14. Germline V gene data show CDR1 as SGDLS and CDR2 as YYNGEE. CDR3 region: CASTRLAGSVGTQYF. Written as DNA, the CDR3 is TGTGCCAGCACCAGATTAGCGGGATCAGTAGGTACGCAGTATTTT.

This chain joins TRBV5-6 and TRBJ1-3; D unresolved. This CDR3 is 16 amino acids long. Germline-derived CDR1 and CDR2 are SGHDT and YYEEEE. The V gene lost 0 bases and the J gene lost 0 bases, with 10 bases spanning the gap. The CDR3 nucleotides read TGTGCCAGCAGCTTGGTGGGCAGTGACTCTGGAAACACCATATATTTT. Translating gives CASSLVGSDSGNTIYF.

The gene calls are TRBV11-2 and TRBJ2-7; 11 nucleotides align to TRBD2. In germline, CDR1 is SGHAT, CDR2 FQNNGV. This CDR3 is built from 15 residues. V shed 3 bases and J 4 bases; nucleotides not matched to a gene: 5. CDR3 protein: CASSLGLAELYEQYV. CDR3 nucleotides: TGTGCCAGCAGCTTGGGACTAGCGGAACTATACGAGCAGTACGTC.

The genes are TRBV5-1 and TRBJ1-2; no reliable D call. The CDR3 covers 15 residues. Between the trimmed V and J ends, which lost 1 base and 2 bases, there was a span of 12 bases. CDR1 and CDR2 (germline): SGHRS, YFSETQ. In nucleotides, the CDR3 is TGCGCCAGCAGCTTGTTGTCCGGGGAAAACTATGGCTACACCTTC. Encoded protein: CASSLLSGENYGYTF.

This clone was observed a few times. The CDR3 reads CATRRSGAGGDNEQFF. The CDR3 nucleotides are TGTGCCACTAGAAGATCAGGAGCGGGAGGAGACAATGAGCAGTTCTTC. V and J are TRBV24-1 and TRBJ2-1; 9 nucleotides agree with TRBD2. Germline V gene sequence: CDR1 KGHDR, CDR2 SFDVKD. The trim removed 10 bases at V and 5 bases at J, leaving 14 bases unmatched. CDR3 size: 16 residues.